One sample yielded the 2 T cell receptor beta chains listed below, sequenced in a study of blood T cells in healthy people across ages. Together with a sample-barcoded 5' primer, a J-beta primer mix was included in a second PCR lasting roughly 7 to 11 cycles. TCRdb redid the calling of the 5' RACE reads with MiXCR, one entry per CDR3 protein. In the table there are 1,500,000 or so distinct CDR3 sequences, less than 45% of which are singletons. Sequenced input: blood. The receptors shown here come from a woman between 18 and 30 years old in good health.

V usage is TRBV28 and J usage is TRBJ2-2; TRBD1 is a possible D gene (5 bases). The CDR3 has 15 residues. Germline V gene lookup returns CDR1 MDHEN and CDR2 SYDVKM. V was shortened by 2 bases and J by 0 bases, with 7 bases between the two germline ends. Here the CDR3 DNA reads TGTGCCAGCAGTTTACCAGGGCCGAACACCGGGGAGCTGTTTTTT. This translates into CASSLPGPNTGELFF.

This clonotype has a handful of counts. This rearrangement joins TRBV29-1 to TRBJ1-5, with no clear D. The V gene's germline CDR1 is SQVTM and CDR2 ANQGSEA. The CDR3 loop spans 12 amino acids. Trimming took 4 bases from V and 3 from J, leaving 7 bases between them. The CDR3 region has the DNA TGCAGCGTTGGCCTAGCCAATCAGCCCCAGCATTTT. This sequence encodes CSVGLANQPQHF.